A single sample is the source of the 13 T cell receptor beta chains below, sequenced in a study of identical twins. Using its own MiXCR run on the 5' RACE reads, TCRdb lists one record per CDR3 protein. Here the sample spans 250,000 to 300,000 distinct CDR3 sequences, around 9.7% being singletons. Another study also made use of these data, one on yellow fever vaccine responses in identical twins.

The sequencing input was CD8+ T cells sorted from blood. The receptors shown here come from a woman under 30 in good health.

This clonotype was counted many times. The V gene is TRBV21-1, the J gene TRBJ2-5. TRBV21-1 counts as a pseudogene. The CDR3 consists of 13 residues. Here the CDR3 reads CASSVGDQETQYF. The CDR3 DNA sequence: TGTGCCAGCAGCGTGGGGGACCAAGAGACCCAGTACTTC.

This clonotype was seen a handful of times. This rearrangement joins TRBV27 to TRBJ2-1; either TRBD1 or TRBD2 may supply D (6 bases each). CDR3 length equals 14 residues. V lost 8 bases and J 5 bases, leaving 16 bases between the germline ends. Per germline, CDR1 MNHEY and CDR2 SMNVEV (reference sequence). This chain's CDR3 is CASQAGRTDNEQFF. DNA for the CDR3: TGTGCCAGCCAAGCGGGCAGGACAGACAATGAGCAGTTCTTC.

The chain employs TRBV6-2 or TRBV6-3 and TRBJ2-7; tentatively, D is TRBD2 (5 bases). Deletions cut 5 bases from V and 8 bases from J, with 16 bases between. This CDR3 is built from 13 residues. Per germline, CDR1 MNHEY and CDR2 SVGEGT. The CDR3 spells CASSPISPGKQYF. CDR3 DNA: TGTGCCAGCAGTCCTATCAGCCCCGGGAAGCAGTACTTC.

The chain employs TRBV19 and TRBJ1-5; D is possibly TRBD1 (5 bases). In germline, CDR1 is LNHDA, CDR2 SQIVND (reference sequence). Trimming left V 8 bases short and J 4 bases short, with 12 bases between. The CDR3 runs 13 residues. The CDR3 reads CASRGLGNQPQHF. CDR3 nucleotide sequence: TGTGCCAGTCGGGGGTTGGGGAATCAGCCCCAGCATTTT.

This clonotype was seen repeatedly, ten times or more. The chain combines TRBV24-1 with TRBJ2-1, with no clear D. Germline V gene data show CDR1 as KGHDR and CDR2 as SFDVKD. Trimming stripped 7 bases from V and 5 bases from J, with 8 bases between. This CDR3 has 12 amino acids. This CDR3 reads CATRGWNNEQFF. In nucleotides, the CDR3 is TGTGCCACCAGAGGCTGGAACAATGAGCAGTTCTTC.

This clonotype was counted at least ten times. This chain joins TRBV20-1 and TRBJ2-1; 13 bases agree with TRBD2. The germline gives CDR1 DFQATT, CDR2 SNEGSKA (reference sequence). Trimming at V came to 6 bases and at J to 0 bases, leaving 11 bases not matched to a gene. The CDR3 length is 18 residues. The CDR3 region has the DNA TGCAGTGCCAAAGGACTAGCGGGGGCCCGGAGCTCCTACAATGAGCAGTTCTTC. It specifies CSAKGLAGARSSYNEQFF.

In its sample, this clonotype was seen many times. The V gene is TRBV12-5, the J gene TRBJ1-6; D gene unclear. The germline V gene encodes CDR1 LGHNT and CDR2 FRNRAP. Trimming cost V 6 bases and J 0 bases, with 18 bases left between them. The CDR3 has 18 residues. CDR3 nucleotides: TGTGCTAGTGGCCAAAGGGATGTGGACGGCTCCTATAATTCACCCCTCCACTTT. It is translated as CASGQRDVDGSYNSPLHF.

This clonotype was seen more than once but under ten times. V and J are TRBV20-1 and TRBJ1-5, with 8 bases identical to TRBD1. Germline CDR1 and CDR2: DFQATT and SNEGSKA (reference sequence). The CDR3 runs 18 residues. Trimming took 0 bases from V and 3 from J; bases not matched to a gene: 13. CDR3 region: CSAREETVDRGPNQPQHF. The CDR3 nucleotides are TGCAGTGCTAGAGAGGAAACTGTAGACAGGGGACCCAATCAGCCCCAGCATTTT.

Only a few counts were recorded for this clonotype. This rearrangement joins TRBV18 to TRBJ2-7; D unresolved. The V end lost 2 bases, the J end lost 3 bases, and 11 bases lay between the germline ends. Germline CDR1 reads KGHSH; CDR2 reads LQKENI. There are 14 residues in the CDR3. CDR3 DNA sequence: TGTGCCAGCTCACCAGGAGAGAATGGCTACGAGCAGTACTTC. It yields the protein CASSPGENGYEQYF.

The gene calls are TRBV7-9 and TRBJ2-1, with D possibly matching TRBD2 (5 bases). Between the trimmed V and J ends, which lost 7 bases and 9 bases, there was a span of 10 bases. Germline CDR1 is SEHNR and CDR2 is FQNEAQ (reference sequence). There are 11 residues in the CDR3. CDR3 region: CASNQEAEQFF. CDR3 nucleotide sequence: TGTGCCAGCAACCAGGAGGCTGAGCAGTTCTTC.

This clonotype has only a few counts. The gene calls are TRBV7-9 and TRBJ2-6; the D is unclear. Germline V gene data show CDR1 as SEHNR and CDR2 as FQNEAQ (reference sequence). This CDR3 has 17 residues. V was clipped by 1 base and J by 0 bases, with 10 bases between them. The CDR3 is CASSLGPIVSGANVLTF. The CDR3 region has the DNA TGTGCCAGCAGCTTAGGTCCAATAGTCTCTGGGGCCAACGTCCTGACTTTC.

This clonotype occurred a few times. The chain is built from TRBV6-2 or TRBV6-3 and TRBJ2-2; D uncertain. The CDR3 loop spans 13 amino acids. V was pared by 8 bases and J by 1 base, with 8 bases between. Per germline, CDR1 MNHEY and CDR2 SVGEGT. CDR3 sequence (DNA): TGTGCCAGCGTCCATGAGAACACCGGGGAGCTGTTTTTT. Its protein is CASVHENTGELFF.

This rearrangement joins TRBV20-1 to TRBJ2-1, with 8 bases identical to TRBD1. The CDR3 totals 17 residues. With V trimmed by 0 bases and J by 2 bases, 9 bases remained unmatched. Germline values: CDR1 DFQATT, CDR2 SNEGSKA (reference sequence). CDR3 sequence reads: CSAREAVPGQAYNEQFF. The CDR3 nucleotides are TGCAGTGCTAGAGAGGCAGTCCCGGGACAGGCCTACAATGAGCAGTTCTTC.